What follows is one TCR beta chain and its context. The CDR3 extends over 14 amino acids. The germline gives CDR1 MNHEY, CDR2 SVGEGT. V lost 5 bases, J lost 3 bases, and 3 bases stayed unmatched. The source of the sample is a study of blood T cell repertoires in COVID-19. Study-level information: Sites across the United States, Italy and Spain contributed samples from acute and convalescent COVID-19. PBMCs, B-cell-depleted T cells, or T cells were the source of the cDNA or gDNA that made up the material.

Some clones are missing from TCRdb's copy, which holds only in-frame ones; the method was immunoSEQ multiplex PCR. The sample shows approximately 240,000 clones, around four fifths of them seen only once. The TCR comes from a woman between 40 and 50 years old with active or convalescent COVID-19. This chain connects TRBV6-2 or TRBV6-3 to TRBJ1-5; 8 positions agree with TRBD1. Material: peripheral blood. The CDR3 loop reads CASSQTGVNQPQHF. The CDR3 DNA reads as TGTGCCAGCAGTCAGACAGGGGTCAATCAGCCCCAGCATTTT.